The sequence of this T cell receptor beta chain was determined in a study of blood T cells in healthy people across ages. Each donor gave approximately 9.5 milliliters of peripheral blood. Many counts were recorded for this clonotype. This may arise from a read error, as a much more abundant clone is one base away. The authors ran a second PCR of about 7 to 12 cycles using a sample-barcoded 5' primer and a J-beta primer mix. TCRdb re-derived calls from the 5' RACE reads in MiXCR, one entry per CDR3 protein. The top ten clones hold 15% to 19% of a sample with roughly 640,000 distinct CDR3 sequences, around 31% of them seen once. This CDR3 spans 15 amino acids. CDR1 MNHEY and CDR2 SVGAGI come from the germline V gene.

The sample was blood. This sequence was found in a woman older than 75 in good health. V usage is TRBV6-5 and J usage is TRBJ1-4; D might be TRBD1 (5 bases). As DNA, the CDR3 is TGTGCCAGCAGTTACCGGGGCGCAACTAATGAAAAACGGTTTTTT. Encoded protein: CASSYRGATNEKRFF.